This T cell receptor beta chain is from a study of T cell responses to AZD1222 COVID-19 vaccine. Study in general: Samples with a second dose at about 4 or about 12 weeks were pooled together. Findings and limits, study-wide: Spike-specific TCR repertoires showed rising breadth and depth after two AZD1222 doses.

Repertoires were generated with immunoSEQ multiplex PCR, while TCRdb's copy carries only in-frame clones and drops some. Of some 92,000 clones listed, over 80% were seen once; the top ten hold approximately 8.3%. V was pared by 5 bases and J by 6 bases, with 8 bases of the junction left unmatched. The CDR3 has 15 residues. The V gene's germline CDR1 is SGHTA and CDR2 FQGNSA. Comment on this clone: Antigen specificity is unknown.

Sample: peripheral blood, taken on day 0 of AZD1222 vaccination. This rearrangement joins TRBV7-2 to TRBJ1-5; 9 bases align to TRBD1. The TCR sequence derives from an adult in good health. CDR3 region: CASSLRQGVSQPQHF. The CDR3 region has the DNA TGTGCCAGCAGCCTCAGACAGGGGGTCTCTCAGCCCCAGCATTTT.